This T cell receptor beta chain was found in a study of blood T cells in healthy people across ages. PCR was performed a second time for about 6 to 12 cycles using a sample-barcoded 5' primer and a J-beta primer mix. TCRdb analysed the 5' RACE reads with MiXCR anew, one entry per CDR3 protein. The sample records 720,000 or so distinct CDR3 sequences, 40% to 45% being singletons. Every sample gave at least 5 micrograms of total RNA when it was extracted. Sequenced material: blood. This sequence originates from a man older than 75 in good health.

The chain's CDR3 is CASTLAGGSYEQYF. In DNA, the CDR3 is TGTGCCAGCACTCTAGCGGGAGGGTCATACGAGCAGTACTTC. The chain recombines TRBV6-6 with TRBJ2-7; 12 nucleotides match TRBD2. V was pared by 7 bases and J by 4 bases, with 5 bases of the junction left unmatched. Germline CDR1 and CDR2: MNHNY and SVGAGI (reference sequence). The length of the CDR3 is 14 residues.